This T cell receptor (beta chain) was recorded in a study of blood T cell repertoires in COVID-19. About the study: The United States, Italy and Spain supplied acute and convalescent COVID-19 samples. T cells, B-cell-depleted T cells, or PBMCs supplied cDNA or gDNA.

From germline, CDR1 is SGHTA and CDR2 FQGTGA. The V gene lost 8 bases and the J gene lost 3 bases, with 13 bases spanning the gap. There are 14 residues in the CDR3. Donors in Cohort 3 who had recovered were those with two negative PCRs, healthcare professional clearance, or resolution of their symptoms. Repertoires were generated with immunoSEQ multiplex PCR, while TCRdb's copy carries only in-frame clones and drops some. The sample records 400,000 to 450,000 clones, less than 95% being singletons. This clone was picked up a small number of times. Sequenced input: PBMCs or T cells enriched from blood (not recorded which). The receptor was derived from a man between 18 and 35 years old who had recovered from COVID-19. This sequence joins TRBV7-3 and TRBJ2-2; D may be TRBD1 (5 bases). The CDR3 spells CASGAGRYTGELFF. CDR3 nucleotides: TGTGCCAGCGGGGCAGGACGCTACACCGGGGAGCTGTTTTTT. Full variable domain (rest looked up from reference TRBV7-3 and TRBJ2-2): GAGVSQTPSNKVTEKGKYVELRCDPISGHTALYWYRQSLGQGPEFLIYFQGTGAADDSGLPNDRFFAVRPEGSVSTLKIQRTERGDSAVYLCASGAGRYTGELFFGEGSRLTVL.